A single sample gave rise to the 12 T cell receptor beta chains below, sequenced in a study of blood T cell repertoires in COVID-19. Libraries were prepared by immunoSEQ multiplex PCR; TCRdb keeps only in-frame clonotypes and omits some of them. This table has about 340,000 clones, more than 75% appearing once. Sequenced input: peripheral blood. These receptors all come from a woman aged 45-60 years with COVID-19, enrolled during active disease.

The V and J genes are TRBV30 and TRBJ1-3; D gene ambiguous. Trimming stripped 3 bases from V and 4 bases from J, with 16 bases between. Germline CDR1 GTSNPN, CDR2 SVGIG (reference sequence). CDR3 length: 15 residues. CDR3 region: CAWRPPGTQGNTIYF. The DNA for the CDR3 is TGTGCCTGGAGACCCCCGGGAACTCAAGGAAACACCATATATTTT.

This clone has only one observation. The gene calls are TRBV11-3 and TRBJ2-1, with D possibly matching TRBD1 (6 bases). Deletions cut 7 bases from V and 5 bases from J, with 15 bases between. Looked up from germline, CDR1 is SGHNT and CDR2 is YENEEA. This CDR3 comprises 14 residues. This CDR3 is CASTAGDLNNEQFF. CDR3 in DNA: TGTGCCAGCACGGCAGGGGACCTAAACAATGAGCAGTTCTTC.

This chain uses TRBV14 with TRBJ2-7; TRBD2 aligns across 7 bases. CDR1 is SGHDN, CDR2 FVKESK, per germline. V lost 0 bases, J lost 6 bases, and 8 bases stayed unmatched. This CDR3 region has 15 residues. CDR3 amino acids: CASSQDRGRAGEQYF. The CDR3 DNA reads as TGTGCCAGCAGCCAAGATCGAGGGAGGGCGGGCGAGCAGTACTTC.

The rearrangement joins TRBV19 to TRBJ2-7, with TRBD2 as a possible D gene (6 bases). The CDR3 contains 15 residues. The germline V gene has CDR1 LNHDA and CDR2 SQIVND (reference sequence). V was cut by 3 bases and J by 0 bases, with 12 bases left in between. The CDR3 here is CASSISAGRSYEQYF. The CDR3 bases are TGTGCCAGTAGTATCTCGGCGGGACGCTCCTACGAGCAGTACTTC.

The sample holds one count of this clone. The gene calls are TRBV6-4 and TRBJ2-7; the match to TRBD2 covers 12 bases. CDR1 and CDR2 from the germline V gene are MRHNA and SNTAGT. This CDR3 comprises 17 residues. Trimming at V came to 2 bases and at J to 4 bases, leaving 9 bases not matched to a gene. In DNA form, the CDR3 reads TGTGCCAGCAGTGACGGTCTAGCGGGAGGGCCTGCGTACGAGCAGTACTTC. This translates into CASSDGLAGGPAYEQYF.

The chain couples TRBV7-8 to TRBJ2-7, with a possible D match to TRBD1 (6 bases). V was pared by 6 bases and J by 2 bases, with 11 bases between. CDR1 is SGHVS and CDR2 is FQNEAQ in the germline V gene. The CDR3 totals 13 residues. CDR3 bases: TGTGCCAGCAGTTCGGACAGCACCTACGAGCAGTACTTC. Translation: CASSSDSTYEQYF.

V gene TRBV7-2 combines with J gene TRBJ2-4; tentative D call: TRBD2 (6 bases). This CDR3 contains 14 residues. Germline assignment: CDR1 SGHTA and CDR2 FQGNSA. With 1 base removed from V and 7 bases from J, the gap between germline ends came to 11 bases. The chain's CDR3 is CASSLGGGGNIQYF. CDR3 DNA sequence: TGTGCCAGCAGCTTAGGGGGAGGTGGGAACATTCAGTACTTC. Full variable domain (rest looked up from reference TRBV7-2 and TRBJ2-4): GAGVSQSPSNKVTEKGKDVELRCDPISGHTALYWYRQSLGQGLEFLIYFQGNSAPDKSGLPSDRFSAERTGGSVSTLTIQRTQQEDSAVYLCASSLGGGGNIQYFGAGTRLSVL.

CDR3 amino acids: CASSLDRDQPQHF. DNA for the CDR3: TGTGCCAGCAGCTTGGACAGGGACCAGCCCCAGCATTTT. The chain combines TRBV13 with TRBJ1-5; 8 nucleotides agree with TRBD1. The ends lost 3 bases at V and 7 bases at J; junction bases unmatched: 2. Germline loops: CDR1 PRHDT, CDR2 FYEKMQ (reference sequence). CDR3 size: 13 residues.

This sequence joins TRBV6-5 and TRBJ2-5; 7 nucleotides match TRBD2. This CDR3 comprises 13 residues. V lost 2 bases to trimming and J lost 3 bases; unmatched junction nucleotides: 0. Looked up from germline, CDR1 is MNHEY and CDR2 is SVGAGI. The CDR3 loop is CASSYGLEETQYF. The CDR3 bases are TGTGCCAGCAGTTACGGACTAGAAGAGACCCAGTACTTC.

The rearrangement joins TRBV19 to TRBJ2-5; TRBD1 matches 8 bases. In germline, CDR1 is LNHDA, CDR2 SQIVND (reference sequence). This CDR3 contains 14 residues. The V segment lost 3 bases and the J segment 2 bases; nucleotides outside the gene matches: 2. Here the CDR3 DNA reads TGTGCCAGTAGTATCACAGGGGGACAAGAGACCCAGTACTTC. It translates to CASSITGGQETQYF.

This clone was seen only a few times. The rearrangement links TRBV6-6 to TRBJ1-4; TRBD1 aligns across 7 bases. The CDR3 is 15 residues long. The germline V gene has CDR1 MNHNY and CDR2 SVGAGI (reference sequence). After removal of 1 base from V and 6 bases from J, the junction contained 5 bases not matched to a gene. CDR3 protein: CASSYWDRKDEKLFF. The CDR3, as DNA: TGTGCCAGCAGTTACTGGGACAGAAAAGATGAAAAACTGTTTTTT.

The V and J genes are TRBV2 and TRBJ2-7, with 7 bases that match TRBD1. The V segment lost 5 bases and the J segment 6 bases; nucleotides outside the gene matches: 10. Germline CDR1 and CDR2: SNHLY and FYNNEI. CDR3 length: 14 amino acids. The CDR3 DNA follows: TGTGCCAGCAGTTGGGGACAGAGTTTGGGCGAGCAGTACTTC. It translates to CASSWGQSLGEQYF.